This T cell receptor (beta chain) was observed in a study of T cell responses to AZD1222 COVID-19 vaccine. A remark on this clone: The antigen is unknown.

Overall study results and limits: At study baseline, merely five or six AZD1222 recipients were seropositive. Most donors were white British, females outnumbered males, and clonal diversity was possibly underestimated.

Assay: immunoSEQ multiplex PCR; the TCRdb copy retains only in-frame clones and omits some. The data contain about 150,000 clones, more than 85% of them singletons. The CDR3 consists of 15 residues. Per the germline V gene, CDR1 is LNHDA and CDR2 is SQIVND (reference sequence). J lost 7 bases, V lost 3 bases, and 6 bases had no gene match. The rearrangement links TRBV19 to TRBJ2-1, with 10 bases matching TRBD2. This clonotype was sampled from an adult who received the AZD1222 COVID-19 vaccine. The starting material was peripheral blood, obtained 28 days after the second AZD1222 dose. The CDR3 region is CASSITTSGFNEQFF. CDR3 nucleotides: TGTGCCAGTAGTATTACGACTAGCGGGTTTAATGAGCAGTTCTTC.